This is a list of T cell receptor beta chains from one sample in a study of blood T cell repertoires in COVID-19. Method: immunoSEQ multiplex PCR; TCRdb's copy keeps in-frame clones and lacks some. The sample contains 60,000 to 90,000 clones, more than 70% of which appear only once. The specimen sequenced was peripheral blood. Source of these receptors: a man between 60 and 75 years old with active or convalescent COVID-19. Each CDR3 is given with its conserved first and last residue. The order of the fields is V gene, J gene, CDR3 protein.

v_call: TRBV24-1; j_call: TRBJ2-3; cdr3_aa: CATSQAGEWDTQYF
v_call: TRBV10-1; j_call: TRBJ2-7; cdr3_aa: CASSESSRDTSYEQYF
v_call: TRBV2; j_call: TRBJ2-7; cdr3_aa: CASSGPGQTSSYEQYF
v_call: TRBV7-2; j_call: TRBJ1-3; cdr3_aa: CASSLGRPNSGNTIYF
v_call: TRBV4-3; j_call: TRBJ1-6; cdr3_aa: CASSQDMTVNSPLHF
v_call: TRBV9; j_call: TRBJ2-2; cdr3_aa: CASKRGNTGELFF
v_call: TRBV7-2; j_call: TRBJ1-2; cdr3_aa: CASSLEEGYTF
v_call: TRBV5-5; j_call: TRBJ2-1; cdr3_aa: CASSLAGTGLYNEQFF
v_call: TRBV2; j_call: TRBJ1-5; cdr3_aa: CASSGDQPQHF
v_call: TRBV27; j_call: TRBJ1-2; cdr3_aa: CASSYQGGGYTF
v_call: TRBV3-1/TRBV3-2; j_call: TRBJ2-5; cdr3_aa: CASSQGLAGGETQYF
v_call: TRBV6-1; j_call: TRBJ1-5; cdr3_aa: CASSEVATLNQPQHF
v_call: TRBV7-2; j_call: TRBJ1-2; cdr3_aa: CASNPQTGDRGYTF
v_call: TRBV25-1; j_call: TRBJ1-2; cdr3_aa: CASSVPGGLGYTF
v_call: TRBV25-1; j_call: TRBJ2-4; cdr3_aa: CASSDSGIAKNIQYF
v_call: TRBV11-2; j_call: TRBJ2-1; cdr3_aa: CASSSGLRGYNEQFF
v_call: TRBV7-8; j_call: TRBJ1-2; cdr3_aa: CASSLGGGTVYGYTF
v_call: TRBV5-4; j_call: TRBJ2-2; cdr3_aa: CASSRQGIVTGELFF
v_call: TRBV25-1; j_call: TRBJ2-5; cdr3_aa: CASEKGLGGPETQYF
v_call: TRBV3-1/TRBV3-2; j_call: TRBJ2-3; cdr3_aa: CASSSQLPGQSRTDTQYF
v_call: TRBV12-3/TRBV12-4; j_call: TRBJ2-7; cdr3_aa: CASSTGLVEQYF
v_call: TRBV29-1; j_call: TRBJ2-7; cdr3_aa: CSARTSGSYEQYF
v_call: TRBV2; j_call: TRBJ1-6; cdr3_aa: CASRWEGRSPLHF
v_call: TRBV7-9; j_call: TRBJ1-4; cdr3_aa: CASSLAGGGEKLFF
v_call: TRBV6-5; j_call: TRBJ1-4; cdr3_aa: CASTRGGADEKLFF
v_call: TRBV7-6; j_call: TRBJ2-3; cdr3_aa: CASSLVRAAPQYF
v_call: TRBV7-8; j_call: TRBJ1-1; cdr3_aa: CASSFWIQGTEAFF
v_call: TRBV30; j_call: TRBJ1-2; cdr3_aa: CAWSAQTGANYGYTF
v_call: TRBV19; j_call: TRBJ1-5; cdr3_aa: CASSMRDRATNQPQHF
v_call: TRBV6-5; j_call: TRBJ2-2; cdr3_aa: CASRDRGNTGELFF
v_call: TRBV5-1; j_call: TRBJ1-2; cdr3_aa: CASSLEGATYGYTF
v_call: TRBV7-3; j_call: TRBJ2-3; cdr3_aa: CASSLTGAGTDTQYF
v_call: TRBV5-6; j_call: TRBJ1-1; cdr3_aa: CASSGTGFTEAFF
v_call: TRBV14; j_call: TRBJ1-1; cdr3_aa: CASSQGRGNTEAFF
v_call: TRBV6-6; j_call: TRBJ1-2; cdr3_aa: CASSHNRAQPYGYTF
v_call: TRBV24-1; j_call: TRBJ2-1; cdr3_aa: CATSGYYNEQFF
v_call: TRBV7-9; j_call: TRBJ2-2; cdr3_aa: CASSWGLAGVDTGELFF
v_call: TRBV28; j_call: TRBJ1-5; cdr3_aa: CASSLDRGKSNQPQHF
v_call: TRBV6-1; j_call: TRBJ2-3; cdr3_aa: CASSVGIGRGASTDTQYF
v_call: TRBV6-5; j_call: TRBJ1-2; cdr3_aa: CASSSIRQAYYGYTF
v_call: TRBV6-1; j_call: TRBJ1-2; cdr3_aa: CASSETAERGYTF
v_call: TRBV5-1; j_call: TRBJ1-1; cdr3_aa: CASSLSQLEGEAFF
v_call: TRBV2; j_call: TRBJ1-4; cdr3_aa: CASRKGTQDEKLFF
v_call: TRBV7-9; j_call: TRBJ2-1; cdr3_aa: CASSLDLRPRDYDEQFF
v_call: TRBV15; j_call: TRBJ2-4; cdr3_aa: CATSNNKGTGVDIQYF